The present T cell receptor (beta chain) was sequenced within a study of shared clonotypes between healthy human individuals. The assay was immunoSEQ multiplex PCR, and TCRdb's table has in-frame clones only and misses some. Of roughly 2 million clones listed, 95% are singletons. The clonotype comes from a man aged 18 to 30 in good health. Sequencing input: naive CD4+ T cells sorted from blood. Subset given: CD45RA+ positively selected.

The CDR3 region is CASSSQGAGGKLFF. CDR3 in DNA: TGTGCCAGCAGTTCACAGGGGGCGGGAGGAAAACTGTTTTTT. The rearrangement links TRBV27 to TRBJ1-4; 9 bases are a match to TRBD1. Germline V gene data show CDR1 as MNHEY and CDR2 as SMNVEV (reference sequence). Trimming took 4 bases from V and 10 from J; bases not matched to a gene: 7. This CDR3 contains 14 residues.